This TCR beta chain stems from a study of beta chain features in type 1 diabetes. On the study more broadly: Regarding age, gender and cell yields, patients proved similar to healthy donors.

This CDR3 region has 13 residues. With 1 base removed from V and 0 bases from J, the gap between germline ends came to 1 base. The germline V gene encodes CDR1 GTSNPN and CDR2 SVGIG (reference sequence). This clone has more than one count but fewer than ten. Antigen specificity is unknown. Every isolated RNA sample was fully reverse transcribed, so sequencing captured expressed TCRB transcripts. Assay used: immunoSEQ multiplex PCR; TCRdb lists only in-frame clones, some missing. The sample lists 600,000 to 700,000 clones, 9.5% to 15% occurring once. Study-wide results and limits: Shortening of TCRB CDR3s, moderate but significant, appeared in all four CD4+ subsets of Type 1 diabetes patients. In these data, an HLA type influence on TCRB rearrangement remained unresolved. Highly expressing activated T cells could be over-counted with a cDNA template. Among patients, naive, central memory and Treg TCRB repertoires appeared more similar than among healthy donors.

The sample comprised naive CD4+ T cells from blood. This TCR was recovered from a man under 40 with type 1 diabetes. The chain recombines TRBV30 with TRBJ2-6; D gene ambiguous. CDR3 sequence: CAWSDSGANVLTF. The CDR3 bases are TGTGCCTGGAGTGACTCTGGGGCCAACGTCCTGACTTTC.